Presented here are 19 T cell receptor beta chains from one specimen sequenced in a study of early T cells in non-severe SARS-CoV-2 infection. TCRdb reanalysed the 5' RACE reads using MiXCR and keeps one entry per CDR3 protein. Of around 27,000 distinct CDR3 sequences in the sample, 6.6% were seen once. Source material: whole blood. Receptors were obtained from an adult who was a healthcare worker with PCR-confirmed SARS-CoV-2 infection or an uninfected control (not recorded which).

This clonotype was detected ten times or more. The J gene is TRBJ2-3, the V gene TRBV29-1; the D call may be TRBD1 or TRBD2 (5 bases each). The V and J ends lost 4 bases and 4 bases respectively, with 15 bases between them. CDR3 length: 14 residues. CDR1 is SQVTM and CDR2 is ANQGSEA in the germline V gene. The CDR3 nucleotides read TGCAGCGTTGGTGAGGGGAACATCGCAGATACGCAGTATTTT. This gives the protein CSVGEGNIADTQYF.

This clonotype was recorded many times. This chain uses TRBV10-1 with TRBJ2-5; 7 positions agree with TRBD1. Germline loops: CDR1 WNHNN, CDR2 SYGVQD (reference sequence). This CDR3 has 13 residues. J lost 3 bases, V lost 6 bases, and 4 bases had no gene match. CDR3 amino acids: CASSPGTEETQYF. The CDR3 region has the DNA TGCGCCAGCAGCCCCGGGACAGAAGAGACCCAGTACTTC.

This clonotype has a handful of counts. The J gene is TRBJ2-2, the V gene TRBV12-3 or TRBV12-4, with TRBD2 matching over 12 bases. The ends lost 6 bases at V and 3 bases at J; junction bases unmatched: 11. The CDR3 covers 18 residues. CDR3 nucleotide sequence: TGTGCCAGCAGCCTCTCGACTAGCGGGAGAGGAGACACCGGGGAGCTGTTTTTT. Its protein product is CASSLSTSGRGDTGELFF.

This clonotype showed up many times. CDR3 loop: CASSWGLVPFF. The DNA for the CDR3 is TGTGCCAGCAGCTGGGGACTAGTGCCGTTCTTC. The chain joins TRBV7-2 to TRBJ2-1; TRBD2 agrees at 8 bases. Germline V CDR1 and CDR2: SGHTA, FQGNSA. This CDR3 is built from 11 residues. V lost 4 bases to trimming and J lost 15 bases; unmatched junction nucleotides: 5.

This clonotype was detected many times. The genes are TRBV12-3 or TRBV12-4 and TRBJ2-7; D perhaps matches TRBD2 (5 bases). V gave up 7 bases and J gave up 3 bases, with 19 bases separating them. This CDR3 comprises 15 residues. CDR3 region: CASNFASGPHYEQYF. CDR3 sequence (DNA): TGTGCCAGCAACTTTGCCAGCGGACCTCACTACGAGCAGTACTTC.

This clonotype has ten or more counts. This chain connects TRBV20-1 to TRBJ1-4; unclear D gene. The CDR3 is made up of 11 amino acids. Germline V gene data show CDR1 as DFQATT and CDR2 as SNEGSKA (reference sequence). V was shortened by 3 bases and J by 8 bases, with 7 bases between the two germline ends. The CDR3 loop is CSASDREKLFF. DNA of the CDR3: TGCAGTGCTAGTGATCGCGAAAAACTGTTTTTT.

This CDR3 is CASSQLAVYNEQFF. CDR3 DNA: TGTGCCAGCAGCCAACTAGCGGTCTACAATGAGCAGTTCTTC. This chain connects TRBV12-3 or TRBV12-4 to TRBJ2-1, with 8 bases aligning to TRBD2. The CDR3 spans 14 residues. The V and J ends lost 6 bases and 3 bases, in that order; junction bases with no gene match: 4.

This clonotype was seen at least ten times. The gene calls are TRBV7-9 and TRBJ2-7; unclear D gene. The CDR3 has 10 residues. The V gene lost 11 bases and the J gene lost 6 bases, with 11 bases spanning the gap. CDR1 and CDR2 from the germline V gene are SEHNR and FQNEAQ (reference sequence). The CDR3 region is CAGLSCEQYF. The DNA for the CDR3 is TGTGCCGGCCTCTCTTGCGAGCAGTACTTC.

This clonotype was counted many times. The V gene is TRBV6-2 or TRBV6-3, the J gene TRBJ2-7; 7 bases agree with TRBD2. The length of the CDR3 is 19 residues. CDR1 and CDR2 (germline): MNHEY, SVGEGT. The V gene end was trimmed by 0 bases and the J gene end by 3 bases; junction bases not matched to a gene: 17. CDR3 bases: TGTGCCAGCAGTTACTCGACCGGGACTAAAATACTACCGGACTACGAGCAGTACTTC. This gives the protein CASSYSTGTKILPDYEQYF.

This clonotype was recorded many times. The J gene is TRBJ2-1, the V gene TRBV27; a weak D match, TRBD2 (7 bases). This CDR3 has 16 residues. V was clipped by 7 bases and J by 3 bases, with 19 bases between them. Germline V gene data show CDR1 as MNHEY and CDR2 as SMNVEV (reference sequence). In DNA, the CDR3 is TGTGCCAGCACCAGGGGCGCGGGAGACTTCTACAATGAGCAGTTCTTC. Amino acids: CASTRGAGDFYNEQFF.

There are a few counts of this clonotype. The chain combines TRBV20-1 with TRBJ1-2; 9 nucleotides agree with TRBD1. This CDR3 has 15 residues. V lost 5 bases to trimming and J lost 6 bases; unmatched junction nucleotides: 13. Germline CDR1 reads DFQATT; CDR2 reads SNEGSKA (reference sequence). The CDR3 DNA is TGCAGTGCTGCCGGGACAGGGTCATGGGCAGATGGCTACACCTTC. It translates to CSAAGTGSWADGYTF.

This clonotype was seen ten or more times. The rearrangement joins TRBV5-5 to TRBJ2-5; tentative D call: TRBD1 (6 bases). The V gene lost 1 base and the J gene lost 5 bases, with 12 bases spanning the gap. CDR1 is SGHKS and CDR2 is YYEKEE in the germline V gene (reference sequence). This CDR3 spans 14 amino acids. CDR3 sequence reads: CASSLRQVGETQYF. The CDR3 DNA sequence: TGTGCCAGCAGCTTGCGACAGGTTGGGGAGACCCAGTACTTC. Using reference TRBV5-5 and TRBJ2-5 for the parts outside the CDR3, the full variable domain is DAGVTQSPTHLIKTRGQQVTLRCSPISGHKSVSWYQQVLGQGPQFIFQYYEKEERGRGNFPDRFSARQFPNYSSELNVNALLLGDSALYLCASSLRQVGETQYFGPGTRLLVL.

This clonotype was seen at least ten times. V is TRBV12-3 or TRBV12-4 and J is TRBJ2-3; 10 nucleotides agree with TRBD1. The CDR3 consists of 15 residues. With V trimmed by 6 bases and J by 4 bases, 7 bases remained unmatched. In DNA form, the CDR3 reads TGTGCCAGCAGCCACGGACAGGGGGGTGCAGATACGCAGTATTTT. Translation gives CASSHGQGGADTQYF.

This clonotype was seen just once. The V gene is TRBV20-1, the J gene TRBJ2-3; no clear D gene. This CDR3 is built from 15 residues. Germline V gene data show CDR1 as DFQATT and CDR2 as SNEGSKA (reference sequence). Trimming cost V 5 bases and J 3 bases, with 18 bases left between them. The CDR3 DNA sequence: TGCAGTGCTCTCGGAAGGCTGGATAAAACAGATACGCAGTATTTT. Residues: CSALGRLDKTDTQYF.

This clonotype was counted between two and nine times. This rearrangement joins TRBV20-1 to TRBJ1-2, with D perhaps TRBD1 (6 bases). CDR1 and CDR2 from the germline V gene are DFQATT and SNEGSKA (reference sequence). Trimming stripped 3 bases from V and 4 bases from J, with 15 bases between. The CDR3 length is 14 residues. The CDR3 protein is CSASLQDSGYGYTF. The CDR3 nucleotides are TGCAGTGCTAGTCTACAGGACAGCGGCTATGGCTACACCTTC.

The sample holds many counts of this clonotype. This chain uses TRBV29-1 with TRBJ1-4; D may be TRBD1 (5 bases). Trimming left V 7 bases short and J 8 bases short, with 11 bases between. The germline V gene has CDR1 SQVTM and CDR2 ANQGSEA. CDR3 size: 11 residues. The CDR3 here is CSAGWGEKLFF. CDR3 coding DNA: TGCAGCGCGGGATGGGGGGAAAAACTGTTTTTT.

The table lists this clonotype with many counts. The chain carries TRBV11-2 and TRBJ2-7; 7 nucleotides match TRBD1. The CDR3 has 16 residues. Germline V gives CDR1 SGHAT, CDR2 FQNNGV. Trimming removed 6 bases from V and 4 bases from J; junction bases left unmatched: 15. The CDR3 DNA follows: TGTGCCAGCAGGACCGTGAAGGGACAGCAAACGTACGAGCAGTACTTC. Its translation: CASRTVKGQQTYEQYF.

This clonotype has just a few counts. The chain combines TRBV7-3 with TRBJ2-3; no definite D call. Looked up from germline, CDR1 is SGHTA and CDR2 is FQGTGA. V lost 0 bases to trimming and J lost 5 bases, with 9 bases between them. The CDR3 is made up of 14 amino acids. DNA for the CDR3: TGTGCCAGCAGCTTAACGGGATGGGAAGATACGCAGTATTTT. Protein sequence: CASSLTGWEDTQYF.

This clonotype was detected many times. The chain links TRBV5-1 to TRBJ1-3; the D is unclear. CDR3 length: 15 residues. The germline gives CDR1 SGHRS, CDR2 YFSETQ. Trimming stripped 2 bases from V and 0 bases from J, with 9 bases between. The CDR3 sequence: CASSFEQNSGNTIYF. The DNA of the CDR3 is TGCGCCAGCAGCTTTGAACAGAACTCTGGAAACACCATATATTTT.